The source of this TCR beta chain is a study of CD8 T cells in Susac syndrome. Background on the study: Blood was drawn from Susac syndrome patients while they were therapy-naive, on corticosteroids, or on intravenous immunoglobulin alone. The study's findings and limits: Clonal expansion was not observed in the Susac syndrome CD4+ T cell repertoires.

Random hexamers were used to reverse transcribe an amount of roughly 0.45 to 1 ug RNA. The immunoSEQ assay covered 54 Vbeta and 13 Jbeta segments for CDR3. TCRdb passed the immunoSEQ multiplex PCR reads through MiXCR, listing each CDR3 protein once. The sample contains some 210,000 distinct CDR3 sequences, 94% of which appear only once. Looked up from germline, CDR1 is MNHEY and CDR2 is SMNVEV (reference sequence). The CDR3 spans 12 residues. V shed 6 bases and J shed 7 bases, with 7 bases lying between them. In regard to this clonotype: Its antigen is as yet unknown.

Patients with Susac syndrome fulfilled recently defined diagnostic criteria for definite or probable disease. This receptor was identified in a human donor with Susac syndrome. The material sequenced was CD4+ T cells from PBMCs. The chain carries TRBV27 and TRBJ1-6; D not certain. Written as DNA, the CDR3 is TGTGCCAGCAGCGAAAGGAATTCACCCCTCCACTTT. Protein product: CASSERNSPLHF.